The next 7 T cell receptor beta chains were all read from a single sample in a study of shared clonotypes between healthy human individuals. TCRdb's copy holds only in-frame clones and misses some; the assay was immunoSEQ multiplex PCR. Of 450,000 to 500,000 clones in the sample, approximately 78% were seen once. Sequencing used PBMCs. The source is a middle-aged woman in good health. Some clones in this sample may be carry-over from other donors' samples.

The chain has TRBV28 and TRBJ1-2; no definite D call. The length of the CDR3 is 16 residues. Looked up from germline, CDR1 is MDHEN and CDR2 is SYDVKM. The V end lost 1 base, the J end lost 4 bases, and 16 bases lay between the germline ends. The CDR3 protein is CASSLYGNGAIYGYTF. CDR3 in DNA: TGTGCCAGCAGTTTATACGGTAACGGAGCCATCTATGGCTACACCTTC.

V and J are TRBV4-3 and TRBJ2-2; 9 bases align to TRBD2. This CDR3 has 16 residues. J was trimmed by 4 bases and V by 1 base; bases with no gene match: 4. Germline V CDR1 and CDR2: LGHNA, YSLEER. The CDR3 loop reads CASSQGSGSGTGELFF. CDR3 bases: TGCGCCAGCAGCCAAGGTAGCGGGAGTGGCACCGGGGAGCTGTTTTTT.

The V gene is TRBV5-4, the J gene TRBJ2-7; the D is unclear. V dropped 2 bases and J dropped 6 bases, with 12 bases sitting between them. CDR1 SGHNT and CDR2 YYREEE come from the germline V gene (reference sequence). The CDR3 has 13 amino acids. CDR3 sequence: CASSLEDLGEQYF. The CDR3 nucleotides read TGTGCCAGCAGCTTAGAGGATTTGGGCGAGCAGTACTTC.

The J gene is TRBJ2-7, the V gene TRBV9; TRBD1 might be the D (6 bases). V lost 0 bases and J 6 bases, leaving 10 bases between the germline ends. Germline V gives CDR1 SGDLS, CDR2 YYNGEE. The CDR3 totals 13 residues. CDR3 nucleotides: TGTGCCAGCAGCGTAGAAGACAGGTCCGAGCAGTACTTC. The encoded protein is CASSVEDRSEQYF.

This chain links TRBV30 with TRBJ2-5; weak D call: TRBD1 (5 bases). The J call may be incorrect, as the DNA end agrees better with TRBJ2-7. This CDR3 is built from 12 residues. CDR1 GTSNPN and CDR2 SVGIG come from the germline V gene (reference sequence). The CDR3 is CAWSVQGDEQYF. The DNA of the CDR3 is TGTGCCTGGAGTGTCCAGGGCGACGAGCAGTACTTC.

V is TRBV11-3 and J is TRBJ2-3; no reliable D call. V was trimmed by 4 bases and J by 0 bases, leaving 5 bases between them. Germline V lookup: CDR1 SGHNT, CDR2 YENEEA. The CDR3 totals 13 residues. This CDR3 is CASSSGSTDTQYF. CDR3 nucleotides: TGTGCCAGCAGCTCCGGGAGCACAGATACGCAGTATTTT. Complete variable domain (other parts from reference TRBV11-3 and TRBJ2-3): EAGVVQSPRYKIIEKKQPVAFWCNPISGHNTLYWYLQNLGQGPELLIRYENEEAVDDSQLPKDRFSAERLKGVDSTLKIQPAELGDSAVYLCASSSGSTDTQYFGPGTRLTVL.

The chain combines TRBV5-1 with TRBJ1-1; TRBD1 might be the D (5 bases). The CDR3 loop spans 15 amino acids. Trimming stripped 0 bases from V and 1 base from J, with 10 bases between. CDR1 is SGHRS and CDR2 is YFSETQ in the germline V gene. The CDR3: CASSLGGSPNTEAFF. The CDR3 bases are TGCGCCAGCAGCTTGGGGGGGAGCCCGAACACTGAAGCTTTCTTT.